This T cell receptor (beta chain) is from a study of identical twins. Study-wide results and caveats: The study found excess low generation probability among twin-shared out-of-frame alpha sequences.

CDR3 length: 13 amino acids. V gave up 3 bases and J gave up 7 bases, with 9 bases separating them. A universal primer binding site was introduced by template switching. The final cDNA contained unique molecular identifiers. TCRdb ran MiXCR on the 5' RACE reads and lists one entry per CDR3 protein. The sample yields 600,000 to 800,000 distinct CDR3 sequences, roughly 20% seen once. With respect to this clonotype: Its antigen remains unidentified.

These data also featured in a second study, about T cells expressing NK-cell markers. From that study: These clonotypes, the leaders elsewhere, also led the CD3+CD56-NKG2C+ fraction in a few donors.

The chain has TRBV12-3 or TRBV12-4 and TRBJ1-4; D is unresolved. The origin of this receptor is a woman aged 18-29 years in good health. The specimen sequenced was PBMCs. This CDR3 reads CASSLSQPEKLFF. CDR3 DNA sequence: TGTGCCAGCAGTTTGTCACAGCCTGAAAAACTGTTTTTT.